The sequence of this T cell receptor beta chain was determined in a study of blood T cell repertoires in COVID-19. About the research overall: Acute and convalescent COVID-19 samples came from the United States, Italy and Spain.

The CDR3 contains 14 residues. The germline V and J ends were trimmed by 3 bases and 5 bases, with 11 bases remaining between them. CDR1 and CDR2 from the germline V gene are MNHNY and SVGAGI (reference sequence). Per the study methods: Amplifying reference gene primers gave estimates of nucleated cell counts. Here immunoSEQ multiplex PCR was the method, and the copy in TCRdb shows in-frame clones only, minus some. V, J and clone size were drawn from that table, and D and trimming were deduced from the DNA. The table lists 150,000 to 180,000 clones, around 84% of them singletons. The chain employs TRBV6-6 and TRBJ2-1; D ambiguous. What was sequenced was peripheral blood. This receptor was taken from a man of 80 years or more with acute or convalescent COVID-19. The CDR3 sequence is CASSYLVANNEQFF. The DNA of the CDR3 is TGTGCCAGCAGTTATCTCGTAGCCAACAATGAGCAGTTCTTC.